The rows below give T cell receptor beta chains drawn from one sample of a study of shared clonotypes between healthy human individuals. Repertoires were generated with immunoSEQ multiplex PCR, while TCRdb's copy carries only in-frame clones and drops some. Of around 700,000 clones detected, under 95% appear once; the ten largest clones hold about 24%. The sequenced sample was naive CD8+ T cells sorted from blood. Receptor source: a man between 25 and 39 years old in good health. The CDR3 runs from the conserved cysteine through the conserved F or W. The D gene is left open where the match is weak. The size of a clone is reported for some rows only, either as once, few or many, or as a class for expanded clones.

v_call,clone_size,j_call,d_call,cdr3_aa,cdr3_nt
TRBV7-8,NA,TRBJ2-5,TRBD2,CASEPGLAGWETQYF,TGTGCCAGCGAGCCGGGACTAGCGGGGTGGGAGACCCAGTACTTC
TRBV2,NA,TRBJ2-1,TRBD2,CASSEGSRSGSSYNEQFF,TGTGCCAGCAGTGAAGGTAGTCGGAGCGGGAGCTCCTACAATGAGCAGTTCTTC
TRBV4-1,NA,TRBJ2-2,NA,CASSQGKGSGELFF,TGCGCCAGCAGCCAAGGCAAGGGAAGCGGGGAGCTGTTTTTT
TRBV29-1,NA,TRBJ2-3,NA,CSVEDLGDPDTQYF,TGCAGCGTTGAAGATCTAGGGGACCCCGATACGCAGTATTTT
TRBV11-2,NA,TRBJ2-3,NA,CASTPRPGGPADTQYF,TGTGCCAGCACCCCAAGACCCGGGGGCCCGGCAGATACGCAGTATTTT
TRBV9,NA,TRBJ2-1,TRBD1,CASSSGRGQGNDEQFF,TGTGCCAGCAGCTCAGGAAGAGGACAGGGGAACGATGAGCAGTTCTTC
TRBV7-9,NA,TRBJ1-1,NA,CASSFSPAFF,TGTGCCAGCAGCTTTAGTCCAGCTTTCTTT
TRBV13,NA,TRBJ2-3,TRBD2,CASSSKAGEDGDTQYF,TGTGCCAGCAGCTCGAAAGCGGGAGAGGATGGGGATACGCAGTATTTT
TRBV29-1,NA,TRBJ1-4,TRBD1,CSVGRGPANEKLFF,TGCAGCGTTGGCAGGGGGCCAGCTAATGAAAAACTGTTTTTT
TRBV6-6,NA,TRBJ1-2,NA,CASTGGGYGYTF,TGTGCCAGCACGGGGGGAGGCTATGGCTACACCTTC
TRBV27,NA,TRBJ2-1,NA,CASSLSPGTNEQFF,TGTGCCAGCAGTTTATCGCCAGGGACCAATGAGCAGTTCTTC
TRBV27,NA,TRBJ2-1,TRBD2,CASSPGLAGVNEQFF,TGTGCCAGCAGTCCAGGACTAGCGGGAGTGAATGAGCAGTTCTTC
TRBV21-1,NA,TRBJ2-2,NA,CASSKVWTSRTGELFF,TGTGCCAGCAGCAAAGTTTGGACTAGCAGAACCGGGGAGCTGTTTTTT
TRBV5-1,NA,TRBJ2-7,NA,CASSSRGREYEQYF,TGCGCCAGCAGCTCCCGGGGCAGGGAATACGAGCAGTACTTC
TRBV4-1,NA,TRBJ2-3,NA,CASSQEAGFTDTQYF,TGCGCCAGCAGCCAAGAGGCCGGGTTCACAGATACGCAGTATTTT
TRBV6-1,NA,TRBJ2-7,NA,CASSHLGYYEQYF,TGTGCCAGCAGTCACCTGGGTTATTACGAGCAGTACTTC
TRBV7-9,NA,TRBJ2-7,NA,CASSVYDSYEQYF,TGTGCCAGCAGTGTCTACGATTCCTACGAGCAGTACTTC
TRBV5-1,NA,TRBJ2-7,NA,CASSLRGGPSYEQYF,TGCGCCAGCAGCTTGAGAGGGGGACCATCCTACGAGCAGTACTTC
TRBV19,NA,TRBJ2-1,TRBD2,CASSIGLAGGNEQFF,TGTGCCAGTAGTATAGGGCTAGCGGGAGGTAATGAGCAGTTCTTC
TRBV5-4,NA,TRBJ1-1,NA,CASSGRQNQNTEAFF,TGTGCCAGCAGCGGCAGACAGAACCAGAACACTGAAGCTTTCTTT
TRBV29-1,NA,TRBJ1-1,NA,CSVGRIGSRFEAFF,TGCAGCGTTGGGAGGATTGGGTCACGGTTTGAAGCTTTCTTT
TRBV6-5,NA,TRBJ1-3,NA,CASSIRGGNTIYF,TGTGCCAGCAGCATCAGGGGCGGAAACACCATATATTTT
TRBV27,NA,TRBJ2-7,NA,CASSLGWSYEQYF,TGTGCCAGCAGTTTAGGCTGGTCGTACGAGCAGTACTTC
TRBV6-5,NA,TRBJ1-1,TRBD1,CASSQTGGKFTEAFF,TGTGCCAGCAGTCAGACAGGGGGGAAATTCACTGAAGCTTTCTTT
TRBV7-9,NA,TRBJ1-1,TRBD1,CASSPTGQGDTEAFF,TGTGCCAGCAGCCCCACCGGACAGGGGGACACTGAAGCTTTCTTT
TRBV29-1,once,TRBJ1-2,NA,CSVAPRGNYGYTF,TGCAGCGTTGCACCGAGGGGTAACTATGGCTACACCTTC
TRBV5-5,NA,TRBJ1-1,NA,CASSLYVNTEAFF,TGTGCCAGCAGCTTGTATGTAAACACTGAAGCTTTCTTT
TRBV28,NA,TRBJ2-7,TRBD1,CASSPSGQGYEQYF,TGTGCCAGCAGTCCCTCGGGACAGGGCTACGAGCAGTACTTC
TRBV5-6,once,TRBJ1-2,NA,CASTSWQGAGYTF,TGTGCCAGCACCTCTTGGCAGGGAGCCGGCTACACCTTC
TRBV15,NA,TRBJ1-1,NA,CATSRESGTEAFF,TGTGCCACCAGCAGAGAGTCGGGCACTGAAGCTTTCTTT
TRBV27,NA,TRBJ2-5,NA,CASSGTLQETQYF,TGTGCCAGCAGTGGGACCCTACAAGAGACCCAGTACTTC
TRBV27,few,TRBJ1-1,TRBD1,CASSLSTGRNTEAFF,TGTGCCAGCAGTTTATCGACAGGGCGGAACACTGAAGCTTTCTTT
TRBV11-1,NA,TRBJ2-1,NA,CASSLYRLEGNEQFF,TGTGCCAGCAGCTTATATCGACTAGAAGGCAATGAGCAGTTCTTC
TRBV6-5,NA,TRBJ1-2,TRBD1,CASGQLQGANGYTF,TGTGCCAGCGGCCAACTTCAGGGGGCGAATGGCTACACCTTC
TRBV7-2,once,TRBJ2-7,TRBD2,CASSLTGGGFTYEQYF,TGTGCCAGCAGCTTAACCGGGGGGGGATTCACCTACGAGCAGTACTTC
TRBV5-5,NA,TRBJ1-5,NA,CASSPWSGGWQPQHF,TGTGCCAGCAGCCCCTGGTCGGGGGGATGGCAGCCCCAGCATTTT
TRBV6-6,NA,TRBJ2-5,TRBD2,CASRGLAEETQYF,TGTGCCAGCAGGGGACTAGCGGAGGAGACCCAGTACTTC
TRBV9,once,TRBJ2-3,TRBD1,CASSLPRDRSTDTQYF,TGTGCCAGCAGCCTACCCCGGGACAGGAGCACAGATACGCAGTATTTT
TRBV21-1,NA,TRBJ2-7,NA,CASNPSRDHYEQYF,TGTGCCAGCAACCCGAGTCGAGATCACTACGAGCAGTACTTC
TRBV6-1,NA,TRBJ2-7,TRBD1,CASRPPGQLSYEQYF,TGTGCCAGCAGACCACCGGGACAGCTCTCCTACGAGCAGTACTTC
TRBV18,NA,TRBJ2-2,NA,CASSPPVGNTGELFF,TGTGCCAGCTCACCACCGGTGGGAAACACCGGGGAGCTGTTTTTT
TRBV7-9,few,TRBJ1-1,NA,CASMRGTEAFF,TGTGCCAGCATGAGGGGCACTGAAGCTTTCTTT
TRBV25-1,NA,TRBJ2-1,TRBD1,CASSDPGTASNEQFF,TGTGCCAGCAGTGATCCCGGGACAGCCTCGAATGAGCAGTTCTTC
TRBV6-1,NA,TRBJ2-7,NA,CISGLGSYEQYF,TGCATCTCGGGGCTGGGGTCCTACGAGCAGTACTTC
TRBV11-2,NA,TRBJ2-7,TRBD2,CASSLGRTSIGEQYF,TGTGCCAGCAGCTTAGGCAGGACTAGCATCGGCGAGCAGTACTTC
TRBV7-3,NA,TRBJ2-7,NA,CASSLSGPGREQYF,TGTGCCAGCAGCTTATCCGGACCAGGTCGGGAGCAGTACTTC
TRBV4-2,NA,TRBJ2-3,TRBD2,CASSQDWLVREVTDTQYF,TGTGCCAGCAGCCAAGATTGGCTTGTGCGGGAGGTCACAGATACGCAGTATTTT
TRBV19,NA,TRBJ2-7,NA,CASSFSSGYEQYF,TGTGCCAGTAGTTTCTCGTCAGGTTACGAGCAGTACTTC
TRBV21-1,NA,TRBJ2-7,NA,CASSTRLAGGYEQYF,TGTGCCAGCAGCACCAGACTAGCGGGAGGATACGAGCAGTACTTC
TRBV2,NA,TRBJ1-1,NA,CASTTTEAFF,TGTGCCAGCACCACCACTGAAGCTTTCTTT
TRBV2,NA,TRBJ2-3,NA,CAHQGVSSTDTQYF,TGTGCCCACCAAGGGGTTTCTAGCACAGATACGCAGTATTTT
TRBV14,NA,TRBJ2-2,NA,CASSQGLTGELFF,TGTGCCAGCAGCCAAGGTCTCACCGGGGAGCTGTTTTTT
TRBV6-5,NA,TRBJ1-1,NA,CASSYGEDTEAFF,TGTGCCAGCAGTTATGGGGAGGACACTGAAGCTTTCTTT
TRBV7-2,NA,TRBJ2-2,NA,CASSRYGGFTGELFF,TGTGCCAGCAGCCGCTATGGGGGTTTCACCGGGGAGCTGTTTTTT